The clone carrying this T cell receptor beta chain was seen a handful of times. MiXCR, applied by TCRdb to the RT-PCR reads, yields one record per CDR3 protein. In the table there are about 960,000 distinct CDR3 sequences, about a sixth of which are singletons. The source of the sample is a study of patients and donors after allogeneic stem cell transplantation. Germline CDR1 reads LGHDT; CDR2 reads YNNKEL (reference sequence). The CDR3 totals 18 residues. Germline trimming cut 0 bases from V and 2 bases from J; bases unmatched to any gene: 10. The sequence came from a human donor who was either an allogeneic HSCT recipient or a stem cell or donor lymphocyte infusion donor (not recorded which). It is not recorded whose cells these are; they may come from a transplant donor. The chain has TRBV3-1 and TRBJ1-5; 7 bases match TRBD1. The sequenced sample was blood, either unsorted or a sorted T cell fraction (not recorded which). CDR3 amino acids: CASSQELPTGSGNQPQHF. CDR3 DNA sequence: TGTGCCAGCAGCCAAGAATTACCGACAGGGTCTGGCAATCAGCCCCAGCATTTT.